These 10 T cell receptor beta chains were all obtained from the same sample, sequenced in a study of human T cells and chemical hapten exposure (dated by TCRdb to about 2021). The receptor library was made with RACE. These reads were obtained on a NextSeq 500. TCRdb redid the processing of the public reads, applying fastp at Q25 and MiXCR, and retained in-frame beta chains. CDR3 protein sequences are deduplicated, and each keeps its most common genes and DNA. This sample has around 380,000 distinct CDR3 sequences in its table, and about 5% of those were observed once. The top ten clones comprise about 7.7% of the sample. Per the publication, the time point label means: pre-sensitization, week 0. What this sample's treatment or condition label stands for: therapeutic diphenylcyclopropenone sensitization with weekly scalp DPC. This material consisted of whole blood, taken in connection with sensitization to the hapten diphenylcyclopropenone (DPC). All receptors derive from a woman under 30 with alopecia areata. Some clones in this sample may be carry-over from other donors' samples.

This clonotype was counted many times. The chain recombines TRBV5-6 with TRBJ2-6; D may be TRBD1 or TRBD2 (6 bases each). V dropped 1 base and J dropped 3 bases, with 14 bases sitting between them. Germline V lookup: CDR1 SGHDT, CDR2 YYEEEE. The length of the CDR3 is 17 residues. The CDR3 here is CASSLYREVGGANVLTF. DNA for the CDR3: TGTGCCAGCAGCTTGTACAGGGAGGTCGGTGGGGCCAACGTCCTGACTTTC.

The CDR3 coding sequence is TGTGCCAGCAGCCAAGATTCAGGGAACTATGGCTACACCTTC. This translates into CASSQDSGNYGYTF. The chain is built from TRBV3-1 and TRBJ1-2; perhaps TRBD1 as D (5 bases). V was pared by 0 bases and J by 2 bases, with 7 bases between. CDR1 LGHDT and CDR2 YNNKEL come from the germline V gene (reference sequence). The CDR3 contains 14 residues.

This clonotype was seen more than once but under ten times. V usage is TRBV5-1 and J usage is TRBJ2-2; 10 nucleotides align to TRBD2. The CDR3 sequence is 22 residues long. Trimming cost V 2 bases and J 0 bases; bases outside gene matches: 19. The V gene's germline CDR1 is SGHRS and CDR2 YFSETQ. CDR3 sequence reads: CASSLTGISGLAPRSNTGELFF. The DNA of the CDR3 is TGCGCCAGCAGCTTAACGGGGATCTCGGGACTAGCGCCCAGGTCGAACACCGGGGAGCTGTTTTTT.

The CDR3: CASSPTPHTQYF. CDR3 nucleotide sequence: TGTGCCAGCAGCCCAACACCCCATACGCAGTATTTT. The V and J genes are TRBV11-2 and TRBJ2-3; unclear D gene. V was clipped by 5 bases and J by 7 bases, with 10 bases between them. The CDR3 contains 12 residues. Germline assignment: CDR1 SGHAT and CDR2 FQNNGV.

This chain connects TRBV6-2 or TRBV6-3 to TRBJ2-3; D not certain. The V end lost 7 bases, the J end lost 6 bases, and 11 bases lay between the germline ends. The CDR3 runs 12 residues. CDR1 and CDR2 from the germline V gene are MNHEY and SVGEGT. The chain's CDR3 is CASTVRPDTQYF. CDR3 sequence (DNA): TGTGCCAGCACCGTACGCCCGGATACGCAGTATTTT.

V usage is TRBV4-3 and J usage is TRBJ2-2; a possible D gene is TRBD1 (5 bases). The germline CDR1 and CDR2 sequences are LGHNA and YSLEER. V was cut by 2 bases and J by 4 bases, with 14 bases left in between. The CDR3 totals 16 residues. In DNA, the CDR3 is TGCGCCAGCAGCCAATGGGGCGGTGTTGGCACCGGGGAGCTGTTTTTT. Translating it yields CASSQWGGVGTGELFF.

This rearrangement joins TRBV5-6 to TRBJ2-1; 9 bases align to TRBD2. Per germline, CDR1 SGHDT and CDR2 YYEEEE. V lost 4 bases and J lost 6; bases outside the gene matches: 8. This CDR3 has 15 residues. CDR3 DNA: TGTGCCAGCAGCCCAGGACTAGCGTCGCGCAATGAGCAGTTCTTC. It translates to CASSPGLASRNEQFF. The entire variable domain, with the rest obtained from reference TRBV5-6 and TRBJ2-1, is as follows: DAGVTQSPTHLIKTRGQQVTLRCSPKSGHDTVSWYQQALGQGPQFIFQYYEEEERQRGNFPDRFSGHQFPNYSSELNVNALLLGDSALYLCASSPGLASRNEQFFGPGTRLTVL.

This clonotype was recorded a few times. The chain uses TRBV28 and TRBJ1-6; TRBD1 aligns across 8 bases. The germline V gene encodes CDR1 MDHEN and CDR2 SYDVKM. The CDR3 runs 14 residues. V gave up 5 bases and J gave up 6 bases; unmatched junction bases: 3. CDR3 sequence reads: CASSQGQVNSPLHF. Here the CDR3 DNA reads TGTGCCAGCAGTCAGGGACAGGTTAATTCACCCCTCCACTTT.

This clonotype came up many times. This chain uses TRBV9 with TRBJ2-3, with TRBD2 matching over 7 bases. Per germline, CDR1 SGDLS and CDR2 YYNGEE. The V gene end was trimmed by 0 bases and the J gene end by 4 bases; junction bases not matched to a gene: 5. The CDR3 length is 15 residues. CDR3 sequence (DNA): TGTGCCAGCAGCGTAGCTAGTCTAGCGGCAGATACGCAGTATTTT. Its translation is CASSVASLAADTQYF.

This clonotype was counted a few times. The CDR3 DNA reads as TGTGCCAGCAGTTATGGGGCTGCTAATGAAAAACTGTTTTTT. This gives the protein CASSYGAANEKLFF. The chain combines TRBV6-6 with TRBJ1-4; possibly TRBD1 for D (5 bases). This CDR3 has 14 residues. The germline V gene encodes CDR1 MNHNY and CDR2 SVGAGI (reference sequence). Deletions cut 3 bases from V and 3 bases from J, with 8 bases between.